Listed here are 11 T cell receptor beta chains from one sample, sequenced in a study of graft-versus-host responses after intestinal transplantation. Intraepithelial and lamina propria lymphocytes were released after the graft tissue was processed. Data came from immunoSEQ multiplex PCR; TCRdb stores just in-frame clones and leaves some out. Of about 7,400 clones in the sample, roughly 69% are singletons; the top ten hold around a fifth. The sequencing here drew on ileum tissue, taken around 240 days after intestinal transplantation. These receptors came from a human patient who received an intestinal transplant, so some T cells may come from the graft donor.

This clone was seen a handful of times. The chain carries TRBV30 and TRBJ1-1; maybe TRBD1 (5 bases). V lost 3 bases, J lost 11 bases, and 16 bases lay in between. This CDR3 has 12 amino acids. The germline gives CDR1 GTSNPN, CDR2 SVGIG (reference sequence). The CDR3 reads CAWRKLGTRAFF. DNA for the CDR3: TGTGCCTGGAGAAAATTAGGGACCCGGGCTTTCTTT. Full variable domain (missing parts from reference TRBV30 and TRBJ1-1): SQTIHQWPATLVQPVGSPLSLECTVEGTSNPNLYWYRQAAGRGLQLLFYSVGIGQISSEVPQNLSASRPQDRQFILSSKKLLLSDSGFYLCAWRKLGTRAFFGQGTRLTVV.

This chain links TRBV5-4 with TRBJ1-1, with TRBD1 as a possible D gene (5 bases). CDR1 and CDR2 (germline): SGHNT, YYREEE (reference sequence). CDR3 length: 14 amino acids. V lost 4 bases and J 0 bases, leaving 10 bases between the germline ends. The CDR3 region is CASSRHRLNTEAFF. The DNA for the CDR3 is TGTGCCAGCAGCCGCCACAGGTTGAACACTGAAGCTTTCTTT.

Written as DNA, the CDR3 is TGTGCCAGCAGTTCGACAGGGAACACTGAAGCTTTCTTT. It encodes CASSSTGNTEAFF. The V call is TRBV6-9, the J call TRBJ1-1; a weak D match, TRBD1 (6 bases). This CDR3 region has 13 residues. The V gene lost 4 bases and the J gene lost 1 base, with 7 bases spanning the gap. Per the germline V gene, CDR1 is MNHGY and CDR2 is SVAAGI.

This clone was seen more than once but under ten times. This sequence joins TRBV5-4 and TRBJ2-7; 8 nucleotides align to TRBD2. J gave up 7 bases and V 4 bases, and 16 bases lay outside the gene matches. Per the germline V gene, CDR1 is SGHNT and CDR2 is YYREEE (reference sequence). This CDR3 has 16 residues. CDR3 protein: CASSQEEAGALGEQYF. The CDR3 coding sequence is TGTGCCAGCAGCCAAGAGGAAGCGGGAGCCTTAGGGGAGCAGTACTTC.

The chain employs TRBV5-5 and TRBJ2-7; 7 nucleotides align to TRBD2. The CDR3 loop spans 13 amino acids. From germline, CDR1 is SGHKS and CDR2 YYEKEE (reference sequence). The J segment lost 1 base and the V segment lost 5 bases, leaving 3 bases of the junction unmatched. CDR3: CASSASGSYEQYF. For the CDR3, the DNA is TGTGCCAGCAGTGCTAGCGGTTCCTACGAGCAGTACTTC.

This chain links TRBV6-6 with TRBJ2-2; D perhaps matches TRBD2 (7 bases). The V gene lost 6 bases and the J gene lost 6 bases, with 11 bases spanning the gap. The germline CDR1 and CDR2 sequences are MNHNY and SVGAGI (reference sequence). This CDR3 has 13 residues. This CDR3 is CASRVGGPGELFF. The CDR3 bases are TGTGCCAGCAGGGTCGGGGGGCCCGGGGAGCTGTTTTTT.

In this sample, this clone turned up a few times. The V call is TRBV5-4, the J call TRBJ2-1; 8 nucleotides align to TRBD1. Germline V gives CDR1 SGHNT, CDR2 YYREEE (reference sequence). The CDR3 spans 19 residues. Trimming took 1 base from V and 0 from J; bases not matched to a gene: 12. CDR3 sequence reads: CASSLNGRGRRYSYNEQFF. In DNA, the CDR3 is TGTGCCAGCAGCTTGAACGGCAGGGGGCGTAGATACTCCTACAATGAGCAGTTCTTC.

The chain uses TRBV4-3 and TRBJ2-2; 9 bases are a match to TRBD1. Trimming cost V 1 base and J 1 base; bases outside gene matches: 10. Per germline, CDR1 LGHNA and CDR2 YSLEER. The CDR3 is 19 amino acids. CDR3 residues: CASSQAGLPGQGNTGELFF. Written as DNA, the CDR3 is TGCGCCAGCAGCCAAGCCGGCCTGCCGGGACAGGGGAACACCGGGGAGCTGTTTTTT.

This clone was counted between two and nine times. The chain links TRBV10-3 to TRBJ1-4; tentative D call: TRBD1 (6 bases). Trimming removed 6 bases at V and 0 bases at J, with 14 bases between. The CDR3 loop spans 16 amino acids. Germline values: CDR1 ENHRY, CDR2 SYGVKD. The DNA for the CDR3 is TGTGCCATCAGGGCAGGGGAGGGAGCAACTAATGAAAAACTGTTTTTT. Translation gives CAIRAGEGATNEKLFF.

This sequence joins TRBV7-9 and TRBJ2-1; a possible D gene is TRBD2 (5 bases). Germline V CDR1 and CDR2: SEHNR, FQNEAQ (reference sequence). The CDR3 has 14 amino acids. With 5 bases removed from V and 9 bases from J, the gap between germline ends came to 17 bases. CDR3 sequence: CASSPVRGTGEQFF. The CDR3, as DNA: TGTGCCAGCAGCCCAGTTCGGGGAACTGGTGAGCAGTTCTTC.

The chain combines TRBV5-1 with TRBJ2-1; 12 bases are a match to TRBD2. CDR1 is SGHRS, CDR2 YFSETQ, per germline. V was clipped by 6 bases and J by 5 bases; unmatched bases: 6. The CDR3 extends over 15 amino acids. The CDR3: CASNLAGGFNNEQFF. The CDR3 DNA follows: TGCGCCAGCAACCTAGCGGGGGGGTTTAACAATGAGCAGTTCTTC.